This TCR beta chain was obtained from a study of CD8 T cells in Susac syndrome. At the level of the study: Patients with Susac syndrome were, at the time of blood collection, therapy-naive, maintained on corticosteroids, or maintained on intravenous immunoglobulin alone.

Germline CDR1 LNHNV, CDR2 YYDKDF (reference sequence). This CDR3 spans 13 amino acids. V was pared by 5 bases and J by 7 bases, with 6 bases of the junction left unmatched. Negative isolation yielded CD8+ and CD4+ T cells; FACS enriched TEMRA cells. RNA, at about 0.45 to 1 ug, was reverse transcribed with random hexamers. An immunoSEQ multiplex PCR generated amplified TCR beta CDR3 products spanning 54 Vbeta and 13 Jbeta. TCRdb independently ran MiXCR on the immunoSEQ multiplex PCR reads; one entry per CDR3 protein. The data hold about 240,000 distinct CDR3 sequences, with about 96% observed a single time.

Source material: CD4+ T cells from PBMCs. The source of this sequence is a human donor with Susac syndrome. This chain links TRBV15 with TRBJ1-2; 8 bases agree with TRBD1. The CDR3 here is CATSLDRVSGYTF. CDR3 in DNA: TGTGCCACCAGCCTGGACAGGGTCTCTGGCTACACCTTC.